A selection of T cell receptor beta chains follows, all from one sample in a study of response to subunit inactivated influenza vaccine. TCRdb re-called the RT-PCR reads with MiXCR, one entry per CDR3 protein. The sample holds 860,000 or so distinct CDR3 sequences, around 20% seen once. Sequenced here: PBMCs from blood, sampled roughly 5 days after vaccination. The receptors derive from a man between 50 and 59 years old who received an inactivated influenza vaccine. Each CDR3 is given with its conserved first and last residue. The order of the fields is D gene, V gene, J gene, clone size, CDR3 protein, CDR3 DNA. The D gene is left open where the match is weak. Clone sizes are given selectively: once, few, many, or a class where the clone is expanded.

.	TRBV10-3	TRBJ2-4	few	CAINLASLAKNIQYF	TGTGCCATCAACCTAGCGAGTCTAGCCAAAAACATTCAGTACTTC
.	TRBV12-3/TRBV12-4	TRBJ1-2	many	CASSRASGHGYTF	TGTGCCAGCAGCCGTGCTTCGGGCCATGGCTACACCTTC
TRBD1	TRBV20-1	TRBJ2-7	.	CSASTDRGFYEQYF	TGCAGTGCTAGTACGGACAGGGGGTTTTACGAGCAGTACTTC
.	TRBV7-2	TRBJ2-3	few	CASSRRGDTQYF	TGTGCCAGCAGTAGACGGGGAGATACGCAGTATTTT
.	TRBV24-1	TRBJ2-1	few	CATSDWGNEQFF	TGTGCCACCAGTGACTGGGGGAATGAGCAGTTCTTC
.	TRBV12-3/TRBV12-4	TRBJ1-1	many	CASSTPGKATEAFF	TGTGCCAGCAGTACCCCGGGGAAGGCCACTGAAGCTTTCTTT
.	TRBV20-1	TRBJ2-5	.	CSARDGFRQRTQYF	TGCAGTGCTAGAGATGGGTTCCGGCAGAGGACCCAGTACTTC
TRBD1	TRBV6-5	TRBJ1-2	few	CASSYRQGNSYGYTF	TGTGCCAGCAGTTACCGACAGGGAAACTCCTATGGCTACACCTTC
.	TRBV7-8	TRBJ2-3	few	CASTPRGYTDTQYF	TGTGCCAGCACCCCTCGCGGTTACACAGATACGCAGTATTTT
.	TRBV5-1	TRBJ1-4	.	CASTSALGPNEKLFF	TGCGCCAGCACCTCTGCTTTGGGTCCTAATGAAAAACTGTTTTTT
.	TRBV7-9	TRBJ1-1	many	CASSLGGLNTEAFF	TGTGCCAGCAGCTTAGGCGGATTGAACACTGAAGCTTTCTTT
.	TRBV20-1	TRBJ2-7	.	CSARGGQPRAVSYEQYF	TGCAGTGCTAGAGGGGGGCAGCCAAGGGCGGTCTCCTACGAGCAGTACTTC
.	TRBV12-3/TRBV12-4	TRBJ1-5	few	CASSPSREQPQHF	TGTGCCAGCAGTCCCTCAAGGGAACAGCCCCAGCATTTT
.	TRBV4-1	TRBJ2-7	.	CASSQDRGGYEQYF	TGCGCCAGCAGCCAAGACAGGGGGGGGTACGAGCAGTACTTC
.	TRBV28	TRBJ1-6	many	CASSLYFRGSSNNSPLHF	TGTGCCAGCAGTTTATACTTCCGTGGCAGTTCGAATAATTCACCCCTCCACTTT
TRBD1	TRBV2	TRBJ2-2	.	CADSTGTNTGELFF	TGTGCCGATTCGACAGGGACGAACACCGGGGAGCTGTTTTTT
.	TRBV28	TRBJ2-1	.	CASRELLPVNEQFF	TGTGCCAGCAGAGAACTCCTCCCCGTCAATGAGCAGTTCTTC
TRBD1	TRBV6-2/TRBV6-3	TRBJ2-5	.	CASRSLGQGYQETQYF	TGTGCCAGCAGGAGTCTGGGACAGGGTTATCAAGAGACCCAGTACTTC
.	TRBV4-2	TRBJ2-7	.	CAMSRDLPCEQYF	TGTGCCATGAGCCGGGACCTCCCCTGCGAGCAGTACTTC
TRBD1	TRBV7-2	TRBJ1-6	few	CASSLGQGAYNSPLHF	TGTGCCAGCAGCTTAGGGCAGGGGGCCTACAATTCACCCCTCCACTTT
TRBD2	TRBV4-1	TRBJ2-3	.	CASSLLRGGQRDTQYF	TGCGCCAGCAGCCTGCTGCGGGGGGGCCAGCGAGATACGCAGTATTTT
.	TRBV25-1	TRBJ1-1	few	CASSDHGGTLNTEAFF	TGTGCCAGCAGCGACCATGGCGGGACACTGAACACTGAAGCTTTCTTT
.	TRBV7-3	TRBJ1-1	.	CASSLTGTKNTEAFF	TGTGCCAGCAGCTTAACCGGGACAAAGAACACTGAAGCTTTCTTT
TRBD1	TRBV20-1	TRBJ2-2	few	CSARRTGNTGELFF	TGCAGTGCTAGAAGGACAGGGAACACCGGGGAGCTGTTTTTT
TRBD1	TRBV10-3	TRBJ1-5	.	CAISEGTVSNQPQHF	TGTGCCATCAGCGAGGGGACAGTTAGCAATCAGCCCCAGCATTTT
.	TRBV7-2	TRBJ2-1	few	CASSSRGAQGVNEQFF	TGTGCCAGCAGCTCCCGGGGAGCCCAAGGTGTCAATGAGCAGTTCTTC
.	TRBV20-1	TRBJ2-7	.	CSARGGSSWSYEQYF	TGCAGTGCCAGGGGGGGATCATCTTGGTCCTACGAGCAGTACTTC
TRBD2	TRBV7-2	TRBJ2-7	.	CASSPGLGAQYF	TGTGCCAGCAGCCCGGGACTAGGGGCGCAGTACTTC
.	TRBV6-2/TRBV6-3	TRBJ1-3	few	CASSHRRNTIYF	TGTGCCAGCAGTCACCGCCGAAACACCATATATTTT
TRBD2	TRBV9	TRBJ2-7	many	CASSVGGGLADEQYF	TGTGCCAGCAGCGTAGGAGGGGGACTAGCGGACGAGCAGTACTTC
TRBD1	TRBV5-6	TRBJ2-3	.	CASSGNRGDTQYF	TGTGCCAGCAGCGGCAACAGGGGTGATACGCAGTATTTT
.	TRBV20-1	TRBJ2-1	.	CSARDSEYLVF	TGCAGTGCTAGAGATTCGGAATACCTGGTCTTC
TRBD2	TRBV20-1	TRBJ2-3	.	CSAPTSKGTDTQYF	TGCAGTGCGCCGACTAGCAAAGGGACAGATACGCAGTATTTT
.	TRBV18	TRBJ2-7	few	CASSPPIGYEQYF	TGTGCCAGCTCACCACCGATCGGCTACGAGCAGTACTTC
.	TRBV11-2	TRBJ2-3	.	CASSPGTAYTDTQYF	TGTGCCAGCAGTCCCGGGACGGCGTACACAGATACGCAGTATTTT
.	TRBV14	TRBJ2-1	few	CASSHRSSYNEQFF	TGTGCCAGCAGCCACAGAAGCTCCTACAATGAGCAGTTCTTC
TRBD1	TRBV14	TRBJ1-2	few	CASSPYDRGFYGYTF	TGTGCCAGCAGCCCTTACGACAGGGGCTTCTATGGCTACACCTTC
TRBD1	TRBV20-1	TRBJ1-3	few	CSARDEGQGNTIYF	TGCAGTGCTAGAGATGAGGGACAGGGAAACACCATATATTTT
TRBD1	TRBV5-6	TRBJ2-2	.	CASSLGGAISGELFF	TGTGCCAGCAGCTTAGGGGGCGCTATTTCCGGGGAGCTGTTTTTT
.	TRBV7-9	TRBJ2-7	.	CASSPEYPLQDSYEQYF	TGTGCCAGCAGCCCGGAGTACCCCTTACAGGACTCCTACGAGCAGTACTTC
TRBD2	TRBV11-1	TRBJ2-3	.	CASSLSGIKLAGRGTDTQYF	TGTGCCAGCAGCCTTTCGGGCATAAAACTAGCGGGGAGGGGCACAGATACGCAGTATTTT
.	TRBV5-1	TRBJ2-5	.	CASSLSSLRETQYF	TGCGCCAGCAGCTTGTCTAGCTTGCGAGAGACCCAGTACTTC
.	TRBV5-6	TRBJ1-2	few	CASSPSPNTEKGYTF	TGTGCCAGCAGCCCTTCCCCTAATACGGAGAAGGGCTACACCTTC
.	TRBV20-1	TRBJ2-5	.	CSASGVQETQYF	TGCAGTGCTAGTGGGGTTCAAGAGACCCAGTACTTC
TRBD1	TRBV7-2	TRBJ1-2	few	CASSFRDRARYGYTF	TGTGCCAGCAGCTTCAGGGACAGGGCGAGGTATGGCTACACCTTC
.	TRBV20-1	TRBJ2-1	.	CCARWGGQDNPYNEQFF	TGCTGTGCTAGATGGGGTGGGCAGGACAATCCCTACAATGAGCAGTTCTTC
.	TRBV25-1	TRBJ2-5	.	CASSEYGSFPASLETQYF	TGTGCCAGCAGTGAATATGGTAGTTTCCCGGCTAGTTTGGAGACCCAGTACTTC
TRBD1	TRBV7-8	TRBJ2-3	.	CASSQDRGVTDTQYF	TGTGCCAGCAGCCAAGACAGGGGAGTCACAGATACGCAGTATTTT
TRBD1	TRBV24-1	TRBJ2-3	.	CATSPDRGNTDTQYF	TGTGCCACCAGCCCGGACAGGGGGAACACAGATACGCAGTATTTT
.	TRBV28	TRBJ2-1	few	CASRRRSSYNEQFF	TGTGCCAGCAGGAGGAGGAGCTCCTACAATGAGCAGTTCTTC
.	TRBV19	TRBJ2-1	few	CASKSRPSDEQFF	TGTGCCAGTAAGTCGCGGCCTTCGGATGAGCAGTTCTTC
TRBD2	TRBV29-1	TRBJ2-1	.	CSVMGLAVNNEQFF	TGCAGCGTGATGGGACTAGCGGTCAACAATGAGCAGTTCTTC
.	TRBV12-3/TRBV12-4	TRBJ1-3	.	CASSLGTGSGNTIYF	TGTGCCAGCAGTTTAGGGACGGGCTCTGGAAACACCATATATTTT
.	TRBV4-2	TRBJ1-1	few	CASSQAGGMNTEAFF	TGTGCCAGCAGCCAAGCTGGGGGCATGAACACTGAAGCTTTCTTT
TRBD2	TRBV18	TRBJ2-1	.	CASSPIMSGTSGYNEQFF	TGTGCCAGCTCACCCATAATGTCCGGGACTAGCGGTTACAATGAGCAGTTCTTC
TRBD1	TRBV14	TRBJ1-2	.	CASSERTGGYYGYTF	TGTGCCAGCAGCGAGCGGACAGGGGGCTACTATGGCTACACCTTC
TRBD2	TRBV20-1	TRBJ2-7	few	CCARGHPGAGLYEQYF	TGCTGTGCTAGAGGCCACCCCGGAGCGGGACTCTACGAGCAGTACTTC
TRBD1	TRBV12-3/TRBV12-4	TRBJ2-6	.	CATPTGPGANVLTF	TGTGCCACCCCGACAGGGCCTGGGGCCAACGTCCTGACTTTC
TRBD2	TRBV5-5	TRBJ2-1	few	CASSSPTSGSYNEQFF	TGTGCCAGCAGCTCTCCGACTAGCGGCTCCTACAATGAGCAGTTCTTC